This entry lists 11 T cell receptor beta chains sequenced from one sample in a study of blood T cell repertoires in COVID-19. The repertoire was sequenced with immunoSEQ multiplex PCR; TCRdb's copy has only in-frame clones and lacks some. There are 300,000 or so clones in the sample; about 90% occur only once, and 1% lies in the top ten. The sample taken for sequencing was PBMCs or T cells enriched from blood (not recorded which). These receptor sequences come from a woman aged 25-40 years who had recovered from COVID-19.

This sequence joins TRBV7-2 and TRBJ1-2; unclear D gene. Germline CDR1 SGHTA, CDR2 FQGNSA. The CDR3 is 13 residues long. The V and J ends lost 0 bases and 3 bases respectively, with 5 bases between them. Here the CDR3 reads CASSLASDYGYTF. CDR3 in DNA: TGTGCCAGCAGCTTAGCGTCGGACTATGGCTACACCTTC.

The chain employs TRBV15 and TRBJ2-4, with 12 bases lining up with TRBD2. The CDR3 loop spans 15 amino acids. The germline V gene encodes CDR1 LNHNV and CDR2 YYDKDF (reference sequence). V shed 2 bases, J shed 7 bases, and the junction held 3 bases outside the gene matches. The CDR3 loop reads CATSRLAGGTNIQYF. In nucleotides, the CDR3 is TGTGCCACCAGCAGACTAGCGGGGGGGACGAACATTCAGTACTTC.

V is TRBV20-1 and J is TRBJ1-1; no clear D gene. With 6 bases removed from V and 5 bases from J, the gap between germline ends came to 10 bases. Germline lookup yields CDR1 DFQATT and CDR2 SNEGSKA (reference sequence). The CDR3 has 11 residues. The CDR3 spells CSAEGRTEAFF. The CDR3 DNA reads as TGCAGTGCCGAGGGTAGGACTGAAGCTTTCTTT.

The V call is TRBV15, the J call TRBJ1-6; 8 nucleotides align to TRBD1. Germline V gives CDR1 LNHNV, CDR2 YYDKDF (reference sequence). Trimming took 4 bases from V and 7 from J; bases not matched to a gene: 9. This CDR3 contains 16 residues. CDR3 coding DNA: TGTGCCACCAGCACCGACCGACAGGGGAAAAATTCACCCCTCCACTTT. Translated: CATSTDRQGKNSPLHF.

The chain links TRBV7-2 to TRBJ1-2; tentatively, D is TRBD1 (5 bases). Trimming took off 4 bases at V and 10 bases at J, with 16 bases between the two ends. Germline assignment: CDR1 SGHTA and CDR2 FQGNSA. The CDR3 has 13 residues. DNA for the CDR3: TGTGCCAGCAGCTCTAGGGAGGGACTGGACTACACCTTC. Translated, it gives CASSSREGLDYTF.

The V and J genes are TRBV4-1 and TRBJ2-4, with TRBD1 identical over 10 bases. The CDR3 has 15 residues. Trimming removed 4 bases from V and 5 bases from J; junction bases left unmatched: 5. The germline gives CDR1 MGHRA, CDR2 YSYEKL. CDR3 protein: CASSRRQGAENIQYF. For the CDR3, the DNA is TGCGCCAGCAGCCGCCGACAGGGGGCGGAAAACATTCAGTACTTC.

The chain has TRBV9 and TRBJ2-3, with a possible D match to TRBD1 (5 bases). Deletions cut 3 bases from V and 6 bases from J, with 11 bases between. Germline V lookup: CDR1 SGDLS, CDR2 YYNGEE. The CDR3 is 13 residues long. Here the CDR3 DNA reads TGTGCCAGCAGCGGCTCAGGGATGGATACGCAGTATTTT. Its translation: CASSGSGMDTQYF.

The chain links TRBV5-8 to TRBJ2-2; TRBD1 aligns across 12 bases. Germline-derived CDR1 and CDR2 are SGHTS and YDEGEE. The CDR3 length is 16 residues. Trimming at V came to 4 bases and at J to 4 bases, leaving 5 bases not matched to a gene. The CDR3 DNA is TGTGCCAGCAGCAGGGGACAGGGGGCCGTCACCGGGGAGCTGTTTTTT. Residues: CASSRGQGAVTGELFF.

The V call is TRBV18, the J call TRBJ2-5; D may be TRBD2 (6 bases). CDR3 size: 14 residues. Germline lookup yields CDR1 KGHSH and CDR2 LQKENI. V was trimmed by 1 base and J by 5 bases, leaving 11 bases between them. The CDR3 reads CASSPRQEGETQYF. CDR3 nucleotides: TGTGCCAGCTCACCACGTCAGGAGGGCGAGACCCAGTACTTC.

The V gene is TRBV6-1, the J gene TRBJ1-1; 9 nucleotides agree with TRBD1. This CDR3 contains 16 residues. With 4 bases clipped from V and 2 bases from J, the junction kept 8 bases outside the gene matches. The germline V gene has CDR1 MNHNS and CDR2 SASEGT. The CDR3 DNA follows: TGTGCCAGCAGTGGGACAGGGGTCGGGAGTAACACTGAAGCTTTCTTT. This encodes CASSGTGVGSNTEAFF.

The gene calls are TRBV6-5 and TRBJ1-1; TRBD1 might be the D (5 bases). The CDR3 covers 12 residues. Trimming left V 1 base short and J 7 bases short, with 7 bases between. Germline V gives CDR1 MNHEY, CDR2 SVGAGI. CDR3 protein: CASSYFRGEAFF. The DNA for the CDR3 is TGTGCCAGCAGTTACTTTAGGGGTGAAGCTTTCTTT.